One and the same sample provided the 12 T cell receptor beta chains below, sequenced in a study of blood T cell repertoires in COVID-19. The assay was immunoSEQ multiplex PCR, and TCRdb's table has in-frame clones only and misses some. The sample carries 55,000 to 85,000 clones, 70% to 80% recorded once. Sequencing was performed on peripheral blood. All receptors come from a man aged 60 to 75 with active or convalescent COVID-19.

DNA of the CDR3: TGCGCCAGCAGCGGGGGACAGCATCAAGAGACCCAGTACTTC. It is translated as CASSGGQHQETQYF. V usage is TRBV5-1 and J usage is TRBJ2-5; TRBD1 matches 7 bases. Germline CDR1 reads SGHRS; CDR2 reads YFSETQ. The J segment lost 2 bases and the V segment lost 4 bases, leaving 5 bases of the junction unmatched. CDR3 size: 14 residues.

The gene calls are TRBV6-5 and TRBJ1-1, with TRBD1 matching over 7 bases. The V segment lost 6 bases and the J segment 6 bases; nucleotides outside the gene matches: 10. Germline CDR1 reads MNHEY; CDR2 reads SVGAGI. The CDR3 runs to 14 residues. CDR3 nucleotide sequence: TGTGCCAGCAGCCGACAGGGAGGAAGTGCTGAAGCTTTCTTT. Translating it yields CASSRQGGSAEAFF.

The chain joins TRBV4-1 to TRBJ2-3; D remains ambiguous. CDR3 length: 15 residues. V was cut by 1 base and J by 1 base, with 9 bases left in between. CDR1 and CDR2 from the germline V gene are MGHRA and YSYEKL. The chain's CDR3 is CASSQGLGRTDTQYF. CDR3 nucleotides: TGCGCCAGCAGCCAAGGTCTAGGCCGCACAGATACGCAGTATTTT.

CDR3 in amino acids: CASSLGWAGNTIYF. The DNA of the CDR3 is TGTGCCAGCAGCTTGGGATGGGCAGGAAACACCATATATTTT. The chain joins TRBV5-5 to TRBJ1-3, with D unresolved. Germline V CDR1 and CDR2: SGHKS, YYEKEE (reference sequence). The ends were cut back, 0 bases at V and 4 bases at J, with 8 bases in the middle. CDR3 length: 14 residues.

The CDR3 nucleotides read TGTGCCAGCAGCTTCGAGACACAAGAGACCCAGTACTTC. Amino acid sequence: CASSFETQETQYF. The chain carries TRBV11-2 and TRBJ2-5; D gene unclear. The CDR3 has 13 residues. Trimming removed 3 bases from V and 2 bases from J, with 7 bases in between. CDR1 and CDR2 from the germline V gene are SGHAT and FQNNGV.

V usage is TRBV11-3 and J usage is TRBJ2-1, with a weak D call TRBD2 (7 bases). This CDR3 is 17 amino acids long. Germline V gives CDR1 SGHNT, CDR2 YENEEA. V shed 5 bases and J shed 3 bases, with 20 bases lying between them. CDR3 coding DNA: TGTGCCAGCAGCACCCTAGACAGGTCGGGGGGCTACAATGAGCAGTTCTTC. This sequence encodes CASSTLDRSGGYNEQFF.

CDR3 sequence reads: CASSLEQGWHEQFF. CDR3 nucleotides: TGTGCCAGCAGCTTAGAACAGGGATGGCATGAGCAGTTCTTC. V usage is TRBV7-9 and J usage is TRBJ2-1, with D possibly being TRBD1 (6 bases). Germline CDR1 reads SEHNR; CDR2 reads FQNEAQ (reference sequence). CDR3 length equals 14 residues. Trimming cost V 1 base and J 8 bases, with 12 bases left between them. Based on the CDR3 plus reference TRBV7-9 and TRBJ2-1, the full variable domain is DTGVSQNPRHKITKRGQNVTFRCDPISEHNRLYWYRQTLGQGPEFLTYFQNEAQLEKSRLLSDRFSAERPKGSFSTLEIQRTEQGDSAMYLCASSLEQGWHEQFFGPGTRLTVL.

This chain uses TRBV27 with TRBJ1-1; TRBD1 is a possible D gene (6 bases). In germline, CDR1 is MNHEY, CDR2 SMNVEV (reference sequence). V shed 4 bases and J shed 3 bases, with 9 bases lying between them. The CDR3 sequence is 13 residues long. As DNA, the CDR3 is TGTGCCAGCAGTTACAGGGTGGACACTGAAGCTTTCTTT. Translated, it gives CASSYRVDTEAFF.

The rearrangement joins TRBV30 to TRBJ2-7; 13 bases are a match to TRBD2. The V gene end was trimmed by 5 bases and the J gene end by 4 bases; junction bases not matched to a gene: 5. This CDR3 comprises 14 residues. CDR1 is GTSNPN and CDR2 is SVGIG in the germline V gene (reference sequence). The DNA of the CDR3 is TGTGCCTGGGAAACGGGACTAGCGGGGTACGAGCAGTACTTC. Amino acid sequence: CAWETGLAGYEQYF.

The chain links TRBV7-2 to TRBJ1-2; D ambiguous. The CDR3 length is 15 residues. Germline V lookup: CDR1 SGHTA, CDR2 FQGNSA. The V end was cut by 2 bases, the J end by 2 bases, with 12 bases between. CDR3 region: CASSLIPNTNYGYTF. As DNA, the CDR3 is TGTGCCAGCAGCTTAATTCCGAACACGAACTATGGCTACACCTTC.

The CDR3 nucleotides read TGTGCCAGCAGCGTTGACCCATCAGGCCAGACTAACTATGGCTACACCTTC. Its translation is CASSVDPSGQTNYGYTF. The genes are TRBV9 and TRBJ1-2; D remains unclear. Germline CDR1 SGDLS, CDR2 YYNGEE. This CDR3 has 17 amino acids. Trimming left V 2 bases short and J 0 bases short, with 17 bases between.

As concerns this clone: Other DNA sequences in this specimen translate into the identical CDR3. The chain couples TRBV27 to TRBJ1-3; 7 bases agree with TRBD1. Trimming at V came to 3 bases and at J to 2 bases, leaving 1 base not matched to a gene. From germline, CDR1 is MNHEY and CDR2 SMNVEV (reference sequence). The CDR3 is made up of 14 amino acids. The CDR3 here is CASSFTGAGNTIYF. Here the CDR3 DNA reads TGTGCCAGCAGTTTCACAGGGGCTGGAAACACCATATATTTT.